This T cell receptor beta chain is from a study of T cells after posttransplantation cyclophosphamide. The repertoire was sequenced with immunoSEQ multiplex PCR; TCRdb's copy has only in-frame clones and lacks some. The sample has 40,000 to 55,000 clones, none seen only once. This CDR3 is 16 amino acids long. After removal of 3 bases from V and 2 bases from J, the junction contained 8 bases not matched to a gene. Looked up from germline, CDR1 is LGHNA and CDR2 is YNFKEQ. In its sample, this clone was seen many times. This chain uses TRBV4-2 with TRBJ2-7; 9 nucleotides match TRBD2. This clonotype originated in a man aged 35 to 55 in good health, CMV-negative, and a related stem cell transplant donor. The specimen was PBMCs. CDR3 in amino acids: CASSQSLAGRAYEQYF. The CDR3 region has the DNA TGTGCCAGCAGCCAGTCCCTAGCGGGGAGGGCCTACGAGCAGTACTTC.